The clone carrying this TCR beta chain has ten or more counts. Its matching antigen is unknown. Trimming cost V 0 bases and J 4 bases, with 13 bases left between them. Germline values: CDR1 MNHEY, CDR2 SMNVEV (reference sequence). The CDR3 sequence is 15 residues long. This sample is part of a study of T-cell reconstitution after alpha-beta-depleted transplantation in children. Study-level results: Newly produced T cells mostly provided counts and TCRbeta diversity after one year, as hyperexpanded clones declined.

Unique molecular identifiers were used to barcode this TCRbeta library. TCRdb fed the PCR reads into MiXCR, producing one record per CDR3 protein. The repertoire holds more than 200,000 distinct CDR3 sequences, with more than 20% as singletons. Sequences were derived from PBMCs, sampled before TCRalphabeta/CD19-depleted stem cell transplant. The chain uses TRBV27 and TRBJ2-7; D is possibly TRBD2 (6 bases). The TCR comes from a girl aged 2 to 10 with Fanconi anemia, due to receive a stem cell transplant. CDR3 loop: CASSLSGSRTYEQYF. In nucleotides, the CDR3 is TGTGCCAGCAGTTTATCCGGGAGCCGAACTTACGAGCAGTACTTC.